Described below is a single TCR beta chain sequence and its context. Germline V gene data show CDR1 as WNHNN and CDR2 as SYGVQD (reference sequence). V dropped 6 bases and J dropped 2; count of bases not matched to a gene: 8. The CDR3 has 15 residues. This entry belongs to a study of cytomegalovirus exposure and HLA in healthy donors. Primers included in the PCR were 60 Vbeta and 13 Jbeta primers. Only in-frame clones appear in the TCRdb table, and some are missing; sequencing was by immunoSEQ multiplex PCR. The repertoire holds about 180,000 clones, roughly 84% seen once, with roughly 1% in the top ten.

This receptor was identified in a man aged 25 to 45 in good health and CMV-seronegative. What was sequenced was PBMCs. The chain couples TRBV10-1 to TRBJ2-3, with TRBD2 identical over 7 bases. CDR3 DNA sequence: TGCGCCAGCAGCGGACTAGTGGGTGACACAGATACGCAGTATTTT. Protein sequence: CASSGLVGDTDTQYF.